Below, 6 T cell receptor beta chains from the same sample are listed, as sequenced in a study of T cells after yellow fever vaccination. TCRdb re-called the 5' RACE reads through MiXCR, storing one row per CDR3 protein. The data contain over 300,000 distinct CDR3 sequences, 6.5% to 8.5% of them singletons. Sequencing used PBMCs, obtained more than 40 days after the first yellow fever vaccination. These receptor sequences come from a man aged 18 to 30 who received the YFV17D yellow fever vaccine.

This clonotype showed up just a few times. V usage is TRBV29-1 and J usage is TRBJ1-2; weak D call: TRBD1 (5 bases). There are 14 residues in the CDR3. Per the germline V gene, CDR1 is SQVTM and CDR2 is ANQGSEA. Deletions cut 2 bases from V and 2 bases from J, with 12 bases between. DNA of the CDR3: TGCAGCGTTGAACGCGGGGCGGAAAACTATGGCTACACCTTC. Translated: CSVERGAENYGYTF.

CDR3 amino acids: CASSRLTSGGAGETQYF. The CDR3 region has the DNA TGTGCCAGCAGCCGTCTGACTAGCGGGGGGGCGGGGGAGACCCAGTACTTC. The gene calls are TRBV7-8 and TRBJ2-5, with TRBD2 matching 14 bases. The CDR3 covers 17 residues. CDR1 SGHVS and CDR2 FQNEAQ come from the germline V gene. V lost 5 bases, J lost 5 bases, and 10 bases stayed unmatched.

In this sample, this clonotype turned up many times. A read error may produce the germline difference seen at one junction end. V and J are TRBV7-2 and TRBJ2-7; 11 bases match TRBD2. This CDR3 is built from 16 residues. Germline CDR1 SGHTA, CDR2 FQGNSA. The chain's CDR3 is CASSVAGGLGSYEQYF. The DNA for the CDR3 is TGTGCCAGCAGCGTAGCGGGGGGGCTGGGTTCCTACGAGCAGTACTTC. Variable domain in full (rest from reference TRBV7-2 and TRBJ2-7): GAGVSQSPSNKVTEKGKDVELRCDPISGHTALYWYRQSLGQGLEFLIYFQGNSAPDKSGLPSDRFSAERTGGSVSTLTIQRTQQEDSAVYLCASSVAGGLGSYEQYFGPGTRLTVT.

This clonotype was counted many times. This chain joins TRBV20-1 and TRBJ2-3; 7 positions agree with TRBD1. Trimming removed 1 base from V and 5 bases from J; junction bases left unmatched: 6. Germline-derived CDR1 and CDR2 are DFQATT and SNEGSKA (reference sequence). The CDR3 has 14 residues. DNA of the CDR3: TGCAGTGCTAGAGTCCAAACAGGGGAAGATACGCAGTATTTT. Amino acid sequence: CSARVQTGEDTQYF.

The J gene is TRBJ2-7, the V gene TRBV6-2 or TRBV6-3; D is perhaps TRBD1 or TRBD2 (6 bases each). The V and J ends lost 7 bases and 4 bases respectively, with 14 bases between them. This CDR3 has 13 residues. Germline V CDR1 and CDR2: MNHEY, SVGEGT. The CDR3 region is CASTHGGGYEQYF. CDR3 bases: TGTGCCAGCACCCACGGAGGGGGATACGAGCAGTACTTC.

This clonotype has a handful of counts. The chain has TRBV24-1 and TRBJ1-2; D remains unclear. This CDR3 comprises 15 residues. Trimming removed 7 bases at V and 4 bases at J, with 18 bases between. Germline-derived CDR1 and CDR2 are KGHDR and SFDVKD. This CDR3 reads CATSGSVDQPYGYTF. CDR3 bases: TGTGCCACCAGCGGATCAGTCGACCAGCCCTATGGCTACACCTTC.